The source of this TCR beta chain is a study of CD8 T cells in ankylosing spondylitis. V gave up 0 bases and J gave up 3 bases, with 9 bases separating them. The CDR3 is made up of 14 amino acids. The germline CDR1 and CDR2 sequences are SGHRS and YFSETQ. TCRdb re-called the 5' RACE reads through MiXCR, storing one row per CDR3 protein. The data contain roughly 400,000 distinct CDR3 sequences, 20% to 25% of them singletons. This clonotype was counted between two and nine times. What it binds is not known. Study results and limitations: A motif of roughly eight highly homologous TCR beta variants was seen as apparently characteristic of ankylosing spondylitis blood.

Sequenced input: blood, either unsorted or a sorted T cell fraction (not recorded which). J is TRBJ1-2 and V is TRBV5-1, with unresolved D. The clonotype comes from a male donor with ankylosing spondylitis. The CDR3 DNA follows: TGCGCCAGCAGCTTGGATACACTTTACTATGGCTACACCTTC. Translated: CASSLDTLYYGYTF.